Each of the 32 T cell receptor beta chains below was sequenced from the same sample in a study of shared clonotypes between healthy human individuals. Method: immunoSEQ multiplex PCR; TCRdb's copy keeps in-frame clones and lacks some. This sample has some 500,000 clones, with roughly 78% found just once. Source material: PBMCs. The receptors originated from a woman in her forties in good health. Some clones in this sample may be carry-over from other donors' samples.

The chain carries TRBV15 and TRBJ2-5; D gene uncertain. CDR1 and CDR2 from the germline V gene are LNHNV and YYDKDF (reference sequence). CDR3 length: 14 amino acids. Deletions cut 0 bases from V and 2 bases from J, with 7 bases between. CDR3 DNA: TGTGCCACCAGCAGAGATAAGGCGCAAGAGACCCAGTACTTC. It translates to CATSRDKAQETQYF.

This sequence joins TRBV28 and TRBJ2-3; 11 bases line up with TRBD2. This CDR3 has 15 residues. Germline V gene sequence: CDR1 MDHEN, CDR2 SYDVKM. Trimming removed 8 bases from V and 0 bases from J; junction bases left unmatched: 4. DNA of the CDR3: TGTGCCAGCTGCATAGCGGGAGGGAGCACAGATACGCAGTATTTT. Its protein product is CASCIAGGSTDTQYF.

There are many counts of this clone. The chain employs TRBV27 and TRBJ2-1; a weak D match, TRBD2 (6 bases). Germline CDR1 reads MNHEY; CDR2 reads SMNVEV (reference sequence). Trimming pared 5 bases from V and 6 bases from J, leaving 17 bases between. The CDR3 totals 15 residues. The CDR3 DNA is TGTGCCAGCAGTCCCGGTCGAGGAGGGCCCAATGAGCAGTTCTTC. Encoded protein: CASSPGRGGPNEQFF.

The chain links TRBV27 to TRBJ2-1, with a possible D match to TRBD1 (6 bases). The CDR3 spans 18 residues. V lost 3 bases and J lost 1, with 19 bases in between. Germline CDR1 MNHEY, CDR2 SMNVEV (reference sequence). The CDR3 DNA sequence: TGTGCCAGCAGTTTTTCTTTCCCCCTCGACAGGTCCTACAATGAGCAGTTCTTC. Encoded protein: CASSFSFPLDRSYNEQFF.

The CDR3 is CASSPRDRVYGYTF. CDR3 bases: TGTGCCAGCAGCCCGAGGGACAGGGTCTATGGCTACACCTTC. The rearrangement links TRBV7-8 to TRBJ1-2, with 9 bases that match TRBD1. The CDR3 runs to 14 residues. V lost 5 bases, J lost 4 bases, and 5 bases stayed unmatched. Germline lookup yields CDR1 SGHVS and CDR2 FQNEAQ.

The chain has TRBV19 and TRBJ1-2, with 7 bases that match TRBD1. The V and J ends lost 7 bases and 7 bases, in that order; junction bases with no gene match: 21. There are 17 residues in the CDR3. Germline CDR1 LNHDA, CDR2 SQIVND (reference sequence). CDR3 sequence reads: CASKPIGDLGGGIGYTF. The CDR3, as DNA: TGTGCCAGTAAACCGATCGGTGACCTGGGAGGGGGCATTGGCTACACCTTC.

This clone was observed a handful of times. V gene TRBV7-6 combines with J gene TRBJ1-1; D unclear. CDR1 is SGHVS and CDR2 is FNYEAQ in the germline V gene. V lost 0 bases to trimming and J lost 1 base, with 6 bases between them. This CDR3 is built from 14 residues. In DNA form, the CDR3 reads TGTGCCAGCAGCTTAGCTCGGACGAACACTGAAGCTTTCTTT. It yields the protein CASSLARTNTEAFF.

This clone has only one observation. The CDR3 spells CASSEMRETQYF. In nucleotides, the CDR3 is TGTGCCAGCAGTGAAATGAGGGAGACCCAGTACTTC. The gene calls are TRBV2 and TRBJ2-5; D unclear. Germline V gene data show CDR1 as SNHLY and CDR2 as FYNNEI. Trimming stripped 2 bases from V and 5 bases from J, with 6 bases between. This CDR3 spans 12 amino acids. Full variable domain (rest looked up from reference TRBV2 and TRBJ2-5): EPEVTQTPSHQVTQMGQEVILRCVPISNHLYFYWYRQILGQKVEFLVSFYNNEISEKSEIFDDQFSVERPDGSNFTLKIRSTKLEDSAMYFCASSEMRETQYFGPGTRLLVL.

About this clone itself: This may stem from a read error, because a much larger clone lies one nucleotide away. This sequence joins TRBV5-1 and TRBJ1-2, with 7 bases aligning to TRBD1. This CDR3 contains 15 residues. Germline CDR1 SGHRS, CDR2 YFSETQ. CDR3 region: CASSLRDSRGAGYTF. CDR3 bases: TGTGCCAGCAGCTTGAGGGACAGCCGGGGGGCTGGCTACACCTTC.

The J gene is TRBJ2-7, the V gene TRBV19, with 10 positions matching TRBD1. Trimming took 10 bases from V and 0 from J; bases not matched to a gene: 6. Germline V CDR1 and CDR2: LNHDA, SQIVND (reference sequence). The length of the CDR3 is 14 residues. DNA for the CDR3: TGTGCCACCACCCGGACAGGGGGCTCCTACGAGCAGTACTTC. Translation: CATTRTGGSYEQYF.

The rearrangement joins TRBV19 to TRBJ2-3; 7 positions match TRBD2. Germline CDR1 LNHDA, CDR2 SQIVND (reference sequence). The length of the CDR3 is 15 residues. Trimming took 5 bases from V and 7 from J; bases not matched to a gene: 12. The DNA for the CDR3 is TGTGCCAGTAGTGTCACCGGGACTATTTGGAATACGCAGTATTTT. It translates to CASSVTGTIWNTQYF.

This clone has just a few counts. This sequence joins TRBV11-2 and TRBJ2-4; TRBD2 agrees at 9 bases. This CDR3 is built from 15 residues. Trimming took 5 bases from V and 14 from J; bases not matched to a gene: 16. The germline V gene encodes CDR1 SGHAT and CDR2 FQNNGV. The CDR3 sequence: CASSPIGGRDLPEYF. The CDR3 nucleotides read TGTGCCAGCAGCCCGATTGGCGGGAGGGACCTGCCAGAGTACTTC.

The chain employs TRBV6-1 and TRBJ1-1; no reliable D call. Trimming shortened V by 6 bases and J by 0 bases, and 8 bases separated the two germline ends. The CDR3 spans 13 residues. Per the germline V gene, CDR1 is MNHNS and CDR2 is SASEGT. The CDR3 DNA reads as TGTGCCAGCAGGGTGGTCATGAACACTGAAGCTTTCTTT. Its protein is CASRVVMNTEAFF.

The table lists this clone with a few counts. The chain links TRBV7-9 to TRBJ2-3; no firm D call. Trimming removed 0 bases at V and 5 bases at J, with 3 bases between. The length of the CDR3 is 12 residues. Germline loops: CDR1 SEHNR, CDR2 FQNEAQ (reference sequence). CDR3 nucleotide sequence: TGTGCCAGCAGCTTAGCCCAAGATACGCAGTATTTT. This gives the protein CASSLAQDTQYF.

The chain carries TRBV11-2 and TRBJ2-5; D is ambiguous. V gave up 6 bases and J gave up 3 bases, with 17 bases separating them. Germline V gene sequence: CDR1 SGHAT, CDR2 FQNNGV. CDR3 length equals 15 residues. CDR3 sequence reads: CASSISSSGEETQYF. The DNA for the CDR3 is TGTGCCAGCAGTATAAGCAGTTCTGGAGAAGAGACCCAGTACTTC.

The chain joins TRBV28 to TRBJ1-2, with 7 bases fitting TRBD1. The germline V gene has CDR1 MDHEN and CDR2 SYDVKM. The V segment lost 7 bases and the J segment 4 bases; nucleotides outside the gene matches: 18. The CDR3 loop spans 17 amino acids. CDR3 sequence reads: CASTGQDKGVGSYGYTF. The CDR3 bases are TGTGCCAGCACAGGACAGGACAAAGGTGTCGGTTCCTATGGCTACACCTTC.

This sequence joins TRBV6-1 and TRBJ2-7, with a tentative D call TRBD1 (6 bases). V lost 6 bases and J 0 bases, leaving 15 bases between the germline ends. The CDR3 is 15 residues long. Germline CDR1 and CDR2: MNHNS and SASEGT. The CDR3 reads CASRTSQGSSYEQYF. The CDR3 DNA reads TGTGCCAGCAGGACATCACAGGGTAGCTCCTACGAGCAGTACTTC.

This clone is a singleton in its sample. The gene calls are TRBV9 and TRBJ2-1; the D gene is possibly TRBD2 (6 bases). The CDR3 totals 16 residues. V dropped 0 bases and J dropped 5 bases, with 15 bases sitting between them. Germline values: CDR1 SGDLS, CDR2 YYNGEE. The DNA of the CDR3 is TGTGCCAGCAGCGTAGGGGTTGGGCGGGGACACAATGAGCAGTTCTTC. Its translation is CASSVGVGRGHNEQFF.

The chain employs TRBV7-2 and TRBJ1-2; D gene ambiguous. Looked up from germline, CDR1 is SGHTA and CDR2 is FQGNSA. The CDR3 consists of 13 residues. The V and J ends lost 5 bases and 4 bases respectively, with 11 bases between them. The CDR3 sequence: CASSLGSGYGYTF. CDR3 nucleotides: TGTGCCAGCAGCCTAGGGTCAGGCTATGGCTACACCTTC.

Remarks on this clone: The same CDR3 arises from other DNA sequences in this sample as well. This rearrangement joins TRBV27 to TRBJ2-7; 12 bases align to TRBD2. Germline trimming cut 5 bases from V and 1 base from J; bases unmatched to any gene: 3. The germline CDR1 and CDR2 sequences are MNHEY and SMNVEV (reference sequence). There are 15 residues in the CDR3. CDR3 in DNA: TGTGCCAGCAGTCTAGGACTAGCGGGATCCTACGAGCAGTACTTC. Residues: CASSLGLAGSYEQYF.

V gene TRBV27 combines with J gene TRBJ1-2; 8 nucleotides match TRBD1. CDR1 and CDR2 from the germline V gene are MNHEY and SMNVEV (reference sequence). Unmatched junction bases numbered 7, after V lost 6 bases and J lost 7 bases. The CDR3 has 13 residues. Here the CDR3 DNA reads TGTGCCAGCAGCCCCGGACAGGGCGGTGGCTACACCTTC. Its protein is CASSPGQGGGYTF.

To note about this clone: This probably arose from a read error, given a far larger clone one base away. The same CDR3 is also encoded by other DNA sequences in this sample. The rearrangement uses TRBV6-6 and TRBJ2-7; D possibly corresponds to TRBD2 (5 bases). The CDR3 covers 15 residues. Looked up from germline, CDR1 is MNHNY and CDR2 is SVGAGI (reference sequence). V was pared by 5 bases and J by 1 base, with 15 bases between. The CDR3 nucleotides read TGTGCCAGCAGTGTCTCTACGGACTCATCCTACGAGCAGTACTTC. It is translated as CASSVSTDSSYEQYF.

The chain joins TRBV10-3 to TRBJ2-1, with TRBD2 matching 11 bases. The CDR3 is 17 amino acids. V lost 0 bases, J lost 5 bases, and 6 bases stayed unmatched. The germline V gene has CDR1 ENHRY and CDR2 SYGVKD. CDR3 sequence reads: CAISESGSGRANNEQFF. The CDR3 nucleotides are TGTGCCATCAGTGAGTCTGGTAGCGGGAGGGCAAACAATGAGCAGTTCTTC.

The rearrangement joins TRBV7-2 to TRBJ1-3; 8 positions agree with TRBD1. Trimming cost V 0 bases and J 4 bases; bases outside gene matches: 5. The CDR3 length is 16 residues. The germline V gene encodes CDR1 SGHTA and CDR2 FQGNSA. CDR3 nucleotides: TGTGCCAGCAGCTTAGCGGGGACAGGTGCCGGAAACACCATATATTTT. As protein: CASSLAGTGAGNTIYF.

J is TRBJ1-2 and V is TRBV7-8, with unresolved D. This CDR3 comprises 12 residues. V was clipped by 4 bases and J by 8 bases, with 11 bases between them. Germline V gives CDR1 SGHVS, CDR2 FQNEAQ. The CDR3 protein is CASSSLLRGYTF. In nucleotides, the CDR3 is TGTGCCAGCAGCTCCCTGTTGAGGGGCTACACCTTC.

As to this clone: At the DNA level, this CDR3 is encoded by other sequences in the same sample as well. The chain uses TRBV6-1 and TRBJ1-1; D remains ambiguous. The CDR3 is 12 residues long. V lost 4 bases and J 2 bases, leaving 5 bases between the germline ends. Germline V gene lookup returns CDR1 MNHNS and CDR2 SASEGT. The CDR3 DNA sequence: TGTGCCAGCAGTGGAGACAACACTGAAGCTTTCTTT. Translation: CASSGDNTEAFF.

Notes on this clone: This specimen includes other DNA sequences encoding the same CDR3. This sequence joins TRBV7-2 and TRBJ2-3, with 8 bases that match TRBD1. The ends lost 5 bases at V and 3 bases at J; junction bases unmatched: 7. CDR3 length: 15 amino acids. CDR1 and CDR2 from the germline V gene are SGHTA and FQGNSA. CDR3 nucleotide sequence: TGTGCCAGCAGCGGACAGGGAGTGGTGACAGATACGCAGTATTTT. Protein product: CASSGQGVVTDTQYF.

The chain carries TRBV4-3 and TRBJ2-1; 12 bases align to TRBD2. Trimming removed 2 bases from V and 4 bases from J; junction bases left unmatched: 6. The CDR3 totals 17 residues. Germline V lookup: CDR1 LGHNA, CDR2 YSLEER. The CDR3 nucleotides read TGCGCCAGCAGCCAACCCCCCGGGACTAGCGGGTACAATGAGCAGTTCTTC. It is translated as CASSQPPGTSGYNEQFF.

Notes on this clone: The missing conserved phenylalanine or tryptophan at the end of this CDR3 makes a read error likely. V is TRBV28 and J is TRBJ1-1, with D hard to call. Germline V lookup: CDR1 MDHEN, CDR2 SYDVKM. V gave up 8 bases and J gave up 0 bases, with 13 bases separating them. This CDR3 region has 14 residues. CDR3 sequence: CASWPRTVNTEAFS. The CDR3 DNA sequence: TGTGCCAGCTGGCCCCGGACGGTGAACACTGAAGCTTTCTCT.

The genes are TRBV5-5 and TRBJ1-1, with a possible D match to TRBD1 (5 bases). The CDR3 sequence is 14 residues long. Trimming took 4 bases from V and 0 from J, leaving 10 bases between them. Germline V gene data show CDR1 as SGHKS and CDR2 as YYEKEE (reference sequence). Here the CDR3 DNA reads TGTGCCAGCAGCCCCCGGGGGATGAACACTGAAGCTTTCTTT. This translates into CASSPRGMNTEAFF. Combining the CDR3 with reference TRBV5-5 and TRBJ1-1 gives the whole variable domain DAGVTQSPTHLIKTRGQQVTLRCSPISGHKSVSWYQQVLGQGPQFIFQYYEKEERGRGNFPDRFSARQFPNYSSELNVNALLLGDSALYLCASSPRGMNTEAFFGQGTRLTVV.

The chain combines TRBV7-3 with TRBJ2-2; D remains unclear. The V end was cut by 1 base, the J end by 3 bases, with 6 bases between. CDR1 is SGHTA and CDR2 is FQGTGA in the germline V gene. The CDR3 covers 14 residues. The CDR3 coding sequence is TGTGCCAGCAGCTTAAGGCCTGACACCGGGGAGCTGTTTTTT. Translated: CASSLRPDTGELFF.

The V gene is TRBV7-3, the J gene TRBJ1-1; maybe TRBD1 (5 bases). V lost 2 bases and J lost 7, with 11 bases in between. This CDR3 region has 13 residues. Germline V gene lookup returns CDR1 SGHTA and CDR2 FQGTGA. The CDR3 coding sequence is TGTGCCAGCAGCTTAGGGGTTGGGGGTGAAGCTTTCTTT. This gives the protein CASSLGVGGEAFF.